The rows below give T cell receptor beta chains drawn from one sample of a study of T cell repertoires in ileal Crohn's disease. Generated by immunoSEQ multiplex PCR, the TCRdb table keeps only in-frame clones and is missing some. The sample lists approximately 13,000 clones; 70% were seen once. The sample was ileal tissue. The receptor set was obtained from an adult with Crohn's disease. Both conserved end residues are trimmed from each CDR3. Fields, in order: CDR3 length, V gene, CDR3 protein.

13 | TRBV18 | ASSPHGTGGTEAF
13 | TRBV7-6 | ASSLGGTGPQTQH
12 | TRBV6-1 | ASSDPTTLDTQY
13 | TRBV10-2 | ASSELAGGKETQY
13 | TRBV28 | ASSPGGAKTGEAF
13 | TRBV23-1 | ASSQPGGRNEKLF
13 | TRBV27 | ASSLSRGGTGELF
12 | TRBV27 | ASSRRGNTGELF
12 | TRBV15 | ATSKVQSPGELF
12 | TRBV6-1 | ASSEVGHVDTQY
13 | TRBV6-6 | ASSTPPTYNYGYT
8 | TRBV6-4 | ASSRGGYT
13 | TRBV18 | ASSQAGSDLNEQY
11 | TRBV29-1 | SVATGAGTEAF